This T cell receptor (beta chain) is from a study of cytomegalovirus exposure and HLA in healthy donors. Worth noting for this clone: Other nucleotide sequences in the sample specify the same CDR3.

PCR employed 60 Vbeta and 13 Jbeta primers. The repertoire was sequenced with immunoSEQ multiplex PCR; TCRdb's copy has only in-frame clones and lacks some. Here the sample spans 100,000 to 120,000 clones, about 83% being singletons. Germline CDR1 is MNHEY and CDR2 is SVGAGI. Trimming took off 6 bases at V and 1 base at J, with 12 bases between the two ends. The CDR3 is 14 amino acids. The specimen was PBMCs. This TCR was recovered from a man aged 18 to 29 in good health and CMV-seronegative. The chain couples TRBV6-5 to TRBJ1-1; a weak D match, TRBD1 (5 bases). The CDR3 DNA sequence: TGTGCCAGCAGCTATTCGGGGGGGAACACTGAAGCTTTCTTT. As protein: CASSYSGGNTEAFF.